The 4 T cell receptor beta chains below were found in one sample sequenced in a study of T cell responses to AZD1222 COVID-19 vaccine. Clones were read by immunoSEQ multiplex PCR, and TCRdb kept only the in-frame ones, dropping some. The repertoire holds 100,000 to 150,000 clones, with 90% as singletons. Sequencing used peripheral blood, obtained on day 0 of AZD1222 vaccination. The receptors shown here come from an adult in good health.

This chain uses TRBV27 with TRBJ2-3; no reliable D call. This CDR3 is built from 15 residues. CDR1 MNHEY and CDR2 SMNVEV come from the germline V gene (reference sequence). V was pared by 2 bases and J by 1 base, with 10 bases between. Here the CDR3 reads CASSLNLWGTDTQYF. CDR3 DNA sequence: TGTGCCAGCAGTTTAAATCTTTGGGGCACAGATACGCAGTATTTT.

The chain employs TRBV4-1 and TRBJ1-4, with D perhaps matching TRBD1 (6 bases). The germline CDR1 and CDR2 sequences are MGHRA and YSYEKL. V was cut by 3 bases and J by 1 base, with 15 bases left in between. The CDR3 extends over 17 amino acids. CDR3 protein: CASSQQGTSRTNEKLFF. The CDR3 nucleotides read TGCGCCAGCAGCCAGCAGGGGACAAGCAGAACTAATGAAAAACTGTTTTTT.

This clone appeared a single time. The chain is built from TRBV5-1 and TRBJ1-1; D unclear. Germline V gene sequence: CDR1 SGHRS, CDR2 YFSETQ. The length of the CDR3 is 13 residues. With 0 bases removed from V and 7 bases from J, the gap between germline ends came to 10 bases. CDR3 loop: CASSLEVAGEAFF. Written as DNA, the CDR3 is TGCGCCAGCAGCTTGGAGGTTGCAGGTGAAGCTTTCTTT.

This rearrangement joins TRBV7-8 to TRBJ1-4; the D gene is possibly TRBD1 (5 bases). V was pared by 4 bases and J by 1 base, with 10 bases between. Germline-derived CDR1 and CDR2 are SGHVS and FQNEAQ. This CDR3 is 15 amino acids long. This CDR3 is CASSYDSGTNEKLFF. The CDR3 region has the DNA TGTGCCAGCAGCTATGACAGTGGAACTAATGAAAAACTGTTTTTT.